This is a list of T cell receptor beta chains from one sample in a study of control samples from healthy donors and cancer patients. The assay was immunoSEQ multiplex PCR, and TCRdb's table has in-frame clones only and misses some. The sample carries 70,000 to 85,000 clones, around 84% recorded once. Sequencing was carried out using PBMCs. The receptors originated from a man aged 60 to 69 with head and neck cancer. The conserved cysteine and the conserved F or W are not part of the CDR3 here. The order of the fields is V gene, CDR3 protein.

v_gene: TRBV10-3
CDR3aa: AISDKAPRHYGYT

v_gene: TRBV9
CDR3aa: ASSVTTAKGNEQF

v_gene: TRBV2
CDR3aa: ASGSGASYEQY

v_gene: TRBV18
CDR3aa: ASSPVTGATNEKLF

v_gene: TRBV10-3
CDR3aa: AISEWEGSRGEQY

v_gene: TRBV10-3
CDR3aa: AIRDGGDGQPQH

v_gene: TRBV7-8
CDR3aa: ASSWTVSGEQY

v_gene: TRBV7-9
CDR3aa: ASSSRDRGYGYT

v_gene: TRBV6-5
CDR3aa: ASTPGGRYEQY

v_gene: TRBV12-3/TRBV12-4
CDR3aa: ASKTAGADTQY

v_gene: TRBV6-1
CDR3aa: ASSEAGVGANVLT

v_gene: TRBV6-5
CDR3aa: ASSTSGTGGYEQY

v_gene: TRBV7-2
CDR3aa: ASSLAEEQY

v_gene: TRBV6-2/TRBV6-3
CDR3aa: ASSYSRTAGNIQY

v_gene: TRBV19
CDR3aa: ASSLDYGYT

v_gene: TRBV19
CDR3aa: ASSIDRNSPLH

v_gene: TRBV15
CDR3aa: ATSRVKREPGNEQF

v_gene: TRBV3-1/TRBV3-2
CDR3aa: ASSQEGGAMTGLGPYEQY

v_gene: TRBV6-6
CDR3aa: ASSYFQGAREKLF

v_gene: TRBV12-3/TRBV12-4
CDR3aa: ASSSGGATEAF

v_gene: TRBV18
CDR3aa: ASSPPRYSKNIQY

v_gene: TRBV2
CDR3aa: ASRERTGGYNQPQH

v_gene: TRBV7-2
CDR3aa: ASSLRRSGNTIY

v_gene: TRBV28
CDR3aa: ASSLVARKETQY

v_gene: TRBV3-1/TRBV3-2
CDR3aa: ASSQEGAGTGGFEQY

v_gene: TRBV6-5
CDR3aa: ASKSGTGDGYT

v_gene: TRBV27
CDR3aa: ASSSALSRREKLF

v_gene: TRBV5-1
CDR3aa: ASSPGTSDTDTQY

v_gene: TRBV4-1
CDR3aa: ASSQGYFGQNGAF

v_gene: TRBV5-1
CDR3aa: ASSRDSNEKLF

v_gene: TRBV29-1
CDR3aa: SVDAGRNTEAF

v_gene: TRBV10-3
CDR3aa: AISESHRDSPLH

v_gene: TRBV28
CDR3aa: ASRSTTGLVSYNEQF

v_gene: TRBV13
CDR3aa: ASSSRTGDKNIQY

v_gene: TRBV6-9
CDR3aa: ASSPPGTSEDGANVLT

v_gene: TRBV7-2
CDR3aa: ASSLTSGRNEQF

v_gene: TRBV19
CDR3aa: ASSIGGRGIQPQH

v_gene: TRBV7-2
CDR3aa: ASSSRRRASPSGANVLT

v_gene: TRBV19
CDR3aa: ASSSPTGANEKLF

v_gene: TRBV5-1
CDR3aa: ASSSASQGSGTDTQY

v_gene: TRBV28
CDR3aa: ASSSPQRSYNEQF

v_gene: TRBV19
CDR3aa: APQVRGGRSYEQY

v_gene: TRBV27
CDR3aa: ASSLSGNQPQH

v_gene: TRBV23-1
CDR3aa: ASSGTVSYEQY

v_gene: TRBV5-5
CDR3aa: ASSLLFQETQY

v_gene: TRBV4-1
CDR3aa: ASSQAASGDYEQY